Here is one T cell receptor (beta chain) with its context. As yet, its antigen is unknown. Sorting of PBMCs yielded the CD4+ and CD8+ T cells. This entry belongs to a study of CD8+ T cells in alopecia areata. Study overall: Twice daily, treated patients received 5 to 10 mg of oral tofacitinib. After 6 to 18 months of tofacitinib, follow-up continued 6 months off drug.

Extracted from the samples, RNA was reverse transcribed into cDNA to serve as the sequencing template. TCRdb keeps only in-frame clones here, not all; method: immunoSEQ multiplex PCR. Here the sample spans hundreds of thousands of clones, 57% being singletons. CDR1 SGHVS and CDR2 FQNEAQ come from the germline V gene. V was pared by 2 bases and J by 6 bases, with 11 bases between. CDR3 length: 14 amino acids. Whole-study findings and limits: Lesional scalp displayed greater clonality than normal scalp, most notably in alopecia totalis/universalis.

This specimen consisted of CD4+ T cells sorted from blood, obtained at week 0. The chain is built from TRBV7-8 and TRBJ2-4; tentative D call: TRBD1 (5 bases). This TCR derives from a human donor with alopecia areata. Here the CDR3 DNA reads TGTGCCAGCAGCTTACCCCGACAGACAAACATTCAGTACTTC. Its protein product is CASSLPRQTNIQYF.